This T cell receptor (beta chain) originates from a study of T cells in Graves' hyperthyroidism and ophthalmopathy. The CDR3 length is 14 residues. V lost 5 bases and J lost 2, with 13 bases in between. Study results and limitations: Ophthalmopathy got predicted by the model a median around 6.8 months before its onset. Stable hyperthyroidism was told apart from ophthalmopathy by a model built on 13 V-J features.

This clonotype was counted at least ten times. Its antigen is not identified. Clinical symptoms, serum thyroxine, TRAb, thyroid ultrasound and orbital computed tomography informed diagnoses. Fresh peripheral blood, around 9.2 ml of it, supplied the PBMCs. TCR beta CDR3 regions were amplified from RNA. With the HTBI primer set, the TCR CDR3 went through a first round of RT-PCR. MiXCR, run by TCRdb on the multiplex PCR reads, gives a single entry per CDR3 protein. Of around 500,000 distinct CDR3 sequences in the sample, about 15% were seen once. The chain recombines TRBV12-3 or TRBV12-4 with TRBJ2-7; D is perhaps TRBD2 (5 bases). The TCR sequence derives from a woman aged 18-29 years with Graves' hyperthyroidism. Sequencing used blood. CDR3 in amino acids: CASSRTSTPYEQYV. CDR3 DNA: TGTGCCAGCAGTCGTACTAGTACTCCCTACGAGCAGTACGTC.